A selection of T cell receptor beta chains follows, all from one sample in a study of patients and donors after allogeneic stem cell transplantation. TCRdb reanalysed the RT-PCR reads using MiXCR and keeps one entry per CDR3 protein. The sample records around 240,000 distinct CDR3 sequences, over 12% being singletons. Sequencing was carried out using blood, either unsorted or a sorted T cell fraction (not recorded which). Receptors were obtained from a human donor who was either an allogeneic HSCT recipient or a stem cell or donor lymphocyte infusion donor (not recorded which). It is not recorded whose cells these are; they may come from a transplant donor. The CDR3 runs from the conserved cysteine through the conserved F or W. D genes are given only for firm matches. Part of the rows lack a size; the others show once, few, many or a class for expanded clones.

TRBV20-1	15	-	TRBJ2-5	-	CSARDKAGYQETQYF	TGCAGTGCTAGAGATAAGGCAGGGTACCAAGAGACCCAGTACTTC
TRBV7-6	14	-	TRBJ1-2	TRBD1	CASSNLQGARGYTF	TGTGCCAGCAGCAACTTACAGGGGGCGCGGGGCTACACCTTC
TRBV3-1	15	few	TRBJ1-3	-	CASSLGRVSGNTIYF	TGTGCCAGCAGCCTCGGACGGGTCTCTGGAAACACCATATATTTT
TRBV5-1	14	-	TRBJ1-3	-	CASSSRDTGNTIYF	TGCGCCAGCAGCTCGCGGGATACTGGAAACACCATATATTTT
TRBV4-1	15	many	TRBJ2-4	TRBD2	CASSQWSGSQNIQYF	TGCGCCAGCAGCCAATGGAGCGGGAGTCAAAACATTCAGTACTTC
TRBV6-1	16	few	TRBJ2-5	TRBD2	CASSVLTGGPQETQYF	TGTGCCAGCAGTGTACTAACGGGAGGGCCTCAAGAGACCCAGTACTTC
TRBV7-3	14	-	TRBJ2-1	TRBD2	CASSYQFGRGEQFF	TGTGCCAGCAGCTACCAGTTTGGGAGGGGAGAGCAGTTCTTC
TRBV5-6	11	few	TRBJ2-2	TRBD2	CSRERAGELFF	TGTTCGCGGGAGCGGGCCGGGGAGCTGTTTTTT
TRBV18	17	many	TRBJ2-3	-	CASSPGSPLRSGDTQYF	TGTGCCAGCTCACCAGGCAGCCCTCTAAGGTCGGGAGATACGCAGTATTTT
TRBV5-5	15	-	TRBJ2-5	TRBD1	CASSWDRGRAETQYF	TGTGCCAGCAGCTGGGACAGGGGGCGAGCAGAGACCCAGTACTTC
TRBV15	14	-	TRBJ2-7	-	CATSGSTARYEQYF	TGTGCCACCAGCGGATCCACCGCCAGATACGAGCAGTACTTC
TRBV6-4	12	-	TRBJ1-1	-	CARQDVNTEAFF	TGTGCCAGGCAAGACGTGAACACTGAAGCTTTCTTT
TRBV20-1	17	-	TRBJ2-1	TRBD2	CSARGNGRTLTDNEQFF	TGCAGTGCTAGAGGGAACGGGAGGACACTAACGGACAATGAGCAGTTCTTC
TRBV20-1	14	-	TRBJ2-5	-	CSARHGWAQETQYF	TGCAGTGCTCGACATGGCTGGGCCCAAGAGACCCAGTACTTC
TRBV23-1	14	many	TRBJ2-3	-	CASSQWVRTDTQYF	TGCGCCAGCAGTCAATGGGTACGCACAGATACGCAGTATTTT
TRBV20-1	16	many	TRBJ1-1	TRBD1	CSARDKPGGGGTEAFF	TGCAGTGCTAGAGATAAGCCAGGGGGCGGGGGGACTGAAGCTTTCTTT
TRBV19	17	once	TRBJ2-7	-	CASSIRTGPTTFYEQYF	TGTGCCAGTAGTATCCGGACGGGACCGACGACTTTCTACGAGCAGTACTTC
TRBV5-8	15	-	TRBJ1-1	-	CASSLAPPGNTEAFF	TGTGCCAGCAGCTTGGCTCCCCCGGGGAACACTGAAGCTTTCTTT
TRBV3-1	12	many	TRBJ1-2	-	CASSQLDYGYTF	TGTGCCAGCAGCCAATTAGACTATGGCTACACCTTC
TRBV6-1	16	few	TRBJ2-3	TRBD2	CASSTSGLAVTDTQYF	TGTGCCAGCAGTACCTCGGGACTAGCGGTAACAGATACGCAGTATTTT
TRBV12-3/TRBV12-4	14	many	TRBJ2-7	-	CASTSLGPDYEQYF	TGTGCCAGCACCTCCCTTGGCCCCGACTACGAGCAGTACTTC
TRBV2	15	few	TRBJ2-2	-	CASSAPVGLTGELFF	TGTGCCAGCAGTGCACCGGTGGGCCTCACCGGGGAGCTGTTTTTT
TRBV19	16	many	TRBJ2-5	TRBD2	CASSRVSGLVGETQYF	TGTGCCAGTAGTAGGGTTAGCGGGTTGGTTGGAGAGACCCAGTACTTC
TRBV12-3/TRBV12-4	15	many	TRBJ2-2	TRBD2	CASSWTSGRPGELFF	TGTGCCAGCAGTTGGACTAGCGGGAGACCCGGGGAGCTGTTTTTT
TRBV9	16	few	TRBJ2-3	-	CASSVGGGGPRDTQYF	TGTGCCAGCAGCGTAGGTGGGGGGGGGCCAAGAGATACGCAGTATTTT
TRBV24-1	17	many	TRBJ2-3	-	CATSDAEGRGSTDTQYF	TGTGCCACCAGTGATGCAGAGGGTCGAGGCTCCACAGATACGCAGTATTTT
TRBV29-1	13	many	TRBJ1-2	-	CSVAGGPGYGYTF	TGCAGCGTCGCTGGTGGGCCGGGGTATGGCTACACCTTC
TRBV12-3/TRBV12-4	14	-	TRBJ2-1	TRBD2	CASSGLATRDEQFF	TGTGCCAGCAGTGGACTAGCTACCCGGGATGAGCAGTTCTTC
TRBV4-2	19	few	TRBJ1-6	-	CASSQDWQTSITQNSPLHF	TGTGCCAGCAGCCAAGATTGGCAGACCTCCATTACTCAAAATTCACCCCTCCACTTT
TRBV7-2	16	few	TRBJ2-5	-	CASSLAATGSRETQYF	TGTGCCAGCAGCTTAGCAGCTACGGGGTCAAGAGAGACCCAGTACTTC
TRBV21-1	11	-	TRBJ2-7	-	CASREAYEQYF	TGTGCCAGCAGGGAAGCCTACGAGCAGTACTTC
TRBV18	14	many	TRBJ2-5	-	CASSPPMGQETQYF	TGTGCCAGCTCACCACCGATGGGGCAAGAGACCCAGTACTTC
TRBV18	16	many	TRBJ1-3	-	CASSPNTAFSGNTIYF	TGTGCCAGCTCACCAAACACGGCTTTCTCTGGAAACACCATATATTTT
TRBV12-3/TRBV12-4	15	once	TRBJ2-2	TRBD2	CASSQTSGSTGELFF	TGTGCCAGCAGTCAGACTAGCGGGAGCACCGGGGAGCTGTTTTTT
TRBV28	13	many	TRBJ1-5	-	CASSLEGQQPQHF	TGTGCCAGCAGTTTAGAAGGACAGCAGCCCCAGCATTTT
TRBV13	13	-	TRBJ2-7	-	CASSLAWQDEQYF	TGTGCCAGCAGCTTAGCCTGGCAAGACGAGCAGTACTTC
TRBV4-1	16	-	TRBJ1-1	-	CASSQFGGGMNTEAFF	TGCGCCAGCAGCCAATTCGGGGGCGGCATGAACACTGAAGCTTTCTTT
TRBV29-1	14	many	TRBJ2-4	TRBD1	CSVQRTGAKNIQYF	TGCAGCGTTCAAAGGACAGGGGCTAAAAACATTCAGTACTTC
TRBV12-3/TRBV12-4	17	few	TRBJ2-1	TRBD2	CASSPDGAGGRLNEQFF	TGTGCCAGCAGTCCAGACGGAGCGGGGGGCCGCCTCAATGAGCAGTTCTTC
TRBV7-2	16	many	TRBJ2-2	TRBD2	CASSLALAGSTGELFF	TGTGCCAGCAGCTTAGCGCTAGCGGGGAGCACCGGGGAGCTGTTTTTT
TRBV6-1	13	-	TRBJ1-1	-	CASIFGGNTEAFF	TGTGCCAGCATATTCGGCGGGAACACTGAAGCTTTCTTT
TRBV6-5	11	few	TRBJ2-1	-	CASTWYDEQFF	TGTGCCAGCACCTGGTACGATGAGCAGTTCTTC
TRBV4-2	18	-	TRBJ1-4	-	CASSQNPVGRTTNEKLFF	TGTGCCAGCAGCCAAAACCCTGTAGGGAGGACAACTAATGAAAAACTGTTTTTT
TRBV11-2	14	many	TRBJ1-1	-	CASSLLDGGSKAFF	TGTGCCAGCAGCTTATTGGATGGGGGATCCAAAGCTTTCTTT
TRBV28	12	many	TRBJ1-5	-	CASSSRQIPQHF	TGTGCCAGCAGTTCACGACAGATCCCCCAGCATTTT